This T cell receptor (beta chain) was profiled in a study of blood T cell repertoires in COVID-19. The data were produced by immunoSEQ multiplex PCR, yet TCRdb's version contains in-frame clones alone and is incomplete. The data contain hundreds of thousands of clones, roughly 89% of them singletons. Trimming shortened V by 9 bases and J by 2 bases, and 14 bases separated the two germline ends. The CDR3 runs to 14 residues. J is TRBJ1-3 and V is TRBV23-1; no reliable D call. TRBV23-1 is recorded as an ORF, its role being uncertain. Input material: peripheral blood. This sequence originates from a man between 18 and 29 years old with COVID-19, enrolled during active disease. The CDR3 DNA reads as TGCGCCAGTAAGACTTCTCGAACTGGAAACACCATATATTTT. It translates to CASKTSRTGNTIYF.